Below, 18 T cell receptor beta chains from the same sample are listed, as sequenced in a study of T cell responses to AZD1222 COVID-19 vaccine. The assay was immunoSEQ multiplex PCR, and TCRdb's table has in-frame clones only and misses some. This sample yields 110,000 to 150,000 clones, of which about 90% are seen a single time; more than 5.5% belongs to the top ten. The sample was peripheral blood, taken on day 0 of AZD1222 vaccination. These receptors came from an adult in good health.

The rearrangement links TRBV4-1 to TRBJ1-5, with D unclear. The CDR3 loop spans 13 amino acids. Trimming left V 3 bases short and J 1 base short, with 4 bases between. Germline assignment: CDR1 MGHRA and CDR2 YSYEKL. This chain's CDR3 is CASSHLSNQPQHF. As DNA, the CDR3 is TGCGCCAGCAGCCATTTGAGCAATCAGCCCCAGCATTTT.

The chain links TRBV6-4 to TRBJ2-3; D is unresolved. V was cut by 5 bases and J by 2 bases, with 14 bases left in between. CDR3 length equals 15 residues. Germline V gene data show CDR1 as MRHNA and CDR2 as SNTAGT. The CDR3 DNA reads as TGTGCCAGCAGTATGGGCGGTGTTGACACAGATACGCAGTATTTT. Translated, it gives CASSMGGVDTDTQYF.

The chain couples TRBV5-1 to TRBJ2-7, with D tentatively TRBD2 (5 bases). Germline V lookup: CDR1 SGHRS, CDR2 YFSETQ. This CDR3 region has 14 residues. The ends were cut back, 5 bases at V and 4 bases at J, with 16 bases in the middle. Written as DNA, the CDR3 is TGCGCCAGCAGACCTGGGAGCCCCACATACGAGCAGTACTTC. Amino acids: CASRPGSPTYEQYF.

The J gene is TRBJ2-1, the V gene TRBV9; TRBD2 aligns across 8 bases. Per the germline V gene, CDR1 is SGDLS and CDR2 is YYNGEE. CDR3 length: 16 amino acids. J was trimmed by 7 bases and V by 3 bases; bases with no gene match: 12. The CDR3 loop is CASSASGRAEANEQFF. The CDR3 DNA reads TGTGCCAGCAGCGCCTCCGGGAGGGCCGAGGCTAATGAGCAGTTCTTC.

The chain is built from TRBV4-3 and TRBJ2-3; D is undetermined. Per germline, CDR1 LGHNA and CDR2 YSLEER. Trimming removed 0 bases from V and 4 bases from J, with 17 bases in between. This CDR3 spans 17 amino acids. The CDR3 sequence is CASSQDWRGDPSDTQYF. CDR3 coding DNA: TGCGCCAGCAGCCAAGATTGGCGAGGAGACCCGTCAGATACGCAGTATTTT.

The rearrangement joins TRBV29-1 to TRBJ2-1, with a tentative D call TRBD2 (7 bases). The CDR3 totals 13 residues. Per the germline V gene, CDR1 is SQVTM and CDR2 is ANQGSEA. V was shortened by 7 bases and J by 10 bases, with 20 bases between the two germline ends. The CDR3 here is CSAEEGGGREQFF. In DNA, the CDR3 is TGCAGCGCTGAGGAGGGCGGGGGCAGGGAGCAGTTCTTC.

This clone was counted once. The chain is built from TRBV9 and TRBJ1-2; no clear D gene. The germline V gene has CDR1 SGDLS and CDR2 YYNGEE. CDR3 length: 13 residues. V was cut by 4 bases and J by 2 bases, with 9 bases left in between. Here the CDR3 reads CASSPRGNYGYTF. The CDR3 DNA reads TGTGCCAGCAGCCCTCGCGGGAACTATGGCTACACCTTC.

This clone appeared once. Here the CDR3 DNA reads TGTGCCAGCAGCGTGGGAGTAAGGTCCTACGAGCAGTACTTC. Its translation: CASSVGVRSYEQYF. J is TRBJ2-7 and V is TRBV9, with TRBD2 as a possible D gene (5 bases). Trimming took 2 bases from V and 1 from J, leaving 10 bases between them. Looked up from germline, CDR1 is SGDLS and CDR2 is YYNGEE. This CDR3 comprises 14 residues. Together with reference TRBV9 and TRBJ2-7, the CDR3 gives the full variable domain: DSGVTQTPKHLITATGQRVTLRCSPRSGDLSVYWYQQSLDQGLQFLIQYYNGEERAKGNILERFSAQQFPDLHSELNLSSLELGDSALYFCASSVGVRSYEQYFGPGTRLTVT.

The rearrangement uses TRBV2 and TRBJ2-5; maybe TRBD2 (6 bases). Trimming took off 3 bases at V and 4 bases at J, with 24 bases between the two ends. Germline lookup yields CDR1 SNHLY and CDR2 FYNNEI. The CDR3 runs to 18 residues. In DNA form, the CDR3 reads TGTGCCAGCAGTGATCTATCGTGGGTGGCGGAGGGAGGAGAGACCCAGTACTTC. The encoded protein is CASSDLSWVAEGGETQYF. The full variable domain, completed using reference TRBV2 and TRBJ2-5, is EPEVTQTPSHQVTQMGQEVILRCVPISNHLYFYWYRQILGQKVEFLVSFYNNEISEKSEIFDDQFSVERPDGSNFTLKIRSTKLEDSAMYFCASSDLSWVAEGGETQYFGPGTRLLVL.

The J gene is TRBJ1-2, the V gene TRBV6-2 or TRBV6-3; D is ambiguous. Germline values: CDR1 MNHEY, CDR2 SVGEGT. This CDR3 has 12 amino acids. Trimming stripped 4 bases from V and 8 bases from J, with 11 bases between. The CDR3 region is CASSSFAGGYTF. As DNA, the CDR3 is TGTGCCAGCAGTTCCTTTGCTGGGGGCTACACCTTC.

The chain links TRBV6-2 or TRBV6-3 to TRBJ2-3; TRBD2 agrees at 8 bases. The CDR3 length is 17 residues. The V and J ends lost 5 bases and 2 bases, in that order; junction bases with no gene match: 12. Germline-derived CDR1 and CDR2 are MNHEY and SVGEGT. As DNA, the CDR3 is TGTGCCAGCAGTACCCCCTTTGCGGGAGGCCCCACAGATACGCAGTATTTT. Protein product: CASSTPFAGGPTDTQYF.

As DNA, the CDR3 is TGTGCCAGCAGCGCCGCGTCGGCGGGTGTCATCACCGGGGAGCTGTTTTTT. As protein: CASSAASAGVITGELFF. The chain carries TRBV5-4 and TRBJ2-2, with D possibly matching TRBD2 (5 bases). V was clipped by 4 bases and J by 4 bases, with 20 bases between them. From germline, CDR1 is SGHNT and CDR2 YYREEE (reference sequence). The CDR3 consists of 17 residues.

The chain combines TRBV4-3 with TRBJ1-3; D is uncertain. V was pared by 2 bases and J by 3 bases, with 8 bases between. The CDR3 spans 14 residues. The germline V gene has CDR1 LGHNA and CDR2 YSLEER. The DNA for the CDR3 is TGCGCCAGCAGCCAAAAGTCAGGTGGAAACACCATATATTTT. Its protein is CASSQKSGGNTIYF.

The chain joins TRBV4-2 to TRBJ2-7; 7 bases agree with TRBD1. V lost 1 base to trimming and J lost 0 bases; unmatched junction nucleotides: 3. The germline CDR1 and CDR2 sequences are LGHNA and YNFKEQ. CDR3 length: 15 amino acids. CDR3 in DNA: TGTGCCAGCAGCCAAGGGGGACAGAGCTCCTACGAGCAGTACTTC. This gives the protein CASSQGGQSSYEQYF.

This sequence joins TRBV28 and TRBJ1-1, with 7 bases matching TRBD1. Trimming took 0 bases from V and 2 from J; bases not matched to a gene: 9. The CDR3 consists of 17 residues. The germline gives CDR1 MDHEN, CDR2 SYDVKM. This CDR3 is CASSLWGQLGVNTEAFF. The DNA of the CDR3 is TGTGCCAGCAGTTTATGGGGACAGTTAGGGGTAAACACTGAAGCTTTCTTT.

The gene calls are TRBV30 and TRBJ2-4; D remains unclear. This CDR3 region has 13 residues. Trimming took 2 bases from V and 5 from J, leaving 10 bases between them. Germline V lookup: CDR1 GTSNPN, CDR2 SVGIG (reference sequence). CDR3 bases: TGTGCCTGGAGTCTCACCGCACAAAACATTCAGTACTTC. Amino acid sequence: CAWSLTAQNIQYF.

The chain carries TRBV7-8 and TRBJ2-3; D possibly matches TRBD1 or TRBD2 (5 bases each). Germline CDR1 is SGHVS and CDR2 is FQNEAQ. The V and J ends lost 11 bases and 4 bases respectively, with 16 bases between them. There are 13 residues in the CDR3. The CDR3 reads CAGGTEGPDTQYF. DNA of the CDR3: TGTGCCGGGGGAACCGAAGGTCCAGATACGCAGTATTTT.

This chain joins TRBV19 and TRBJ1-4; tentatively, D is TRBD1 (6 bases). This CDR3 has 15 residues. V was cut by 7 bases and J by 0 bases, with 12 bases left in between. Looked up from germline, CDR1 is LNHDA and CDR2 is SQIVND (reference sequence). CDR3 protein: CASTPGTTTNEKLFF. DNA for the CDR3: TGTGCCAGTACTCCCGGGACAACAACTAATGAAAAACTGTTTTTT.